These 14 T cell receptor beta chains originate from one sample sequenced in a study of cytomegalovirus exposure and HLA in healthy donors. Researchers ran the PCR with 60 Vbeta and 13 Jbeta primers. The protocol was immunoSEQ multiplex PCR, while the TCRdb copy is restricted to in-frame clones and leaves out a portion. This table has 180,000 or so clones, 78% appearing once. Sequencing input: PBMCs. The receptor set was obtained from a female donor in good health and CMV-seronegative.

V is TRBV5-1 and J is TRBJ1-1; 8 bases are a match to TRBD1. V dropped 4 bases and J dropped 6; count of bases not matched to a gene: 14. Germline CDR1 SGHRS, CDR2 YFSETQ. The CDR3 covers 16 residues. The CDR3 DNA reads TGCGCCAGCAGCACATCAGGACAGGGAGGGGTGGCTGAAGCTTTCTTT. Protein: CASSTSGQGGVAEAFF.

The gene calls are TRBV25-1 and TRBJ2-3; TRBD2 agrees at 9 bases. This CDR3 region has 17 residues. V lost 3 bases, J lost 3 bases, and 10 bases stayed unmatched. CDR1 is MGHDK, CDR2 SYGVNS, per germline. DNA of the CDR3: TGTGCCAGCAGTGAGTTGGGTAGCGGGAGTTCAACAGATACGCAGTATTTT. Protein: CASSELGSGSSTDTQYF.

This clone is a singleton in its sample. The CDR3 is CASSLYGVTNEQFF. CDR3 coding DNA: TGTGCCAGCAGCTTATACGGGGTTACAAATGAGCAGTTCTTC. The chain employs TRBV7-9 and TRBJ2-1, with D maybe TRBD2 (5 bases). Germline lookup yields CDR1 SEHNR and CDR2 FQNEAQ (reference sequence). V lost 2 bases to trimming and J lost 7 bases, with 12 bases between them. The CDR3 loop spans 14 amino acids.

The gene calls are TRBV4-3 and TRBJ2-1, with 10 bases identical to TRBD2. Germline V gene data show CDR1 as LGHNA and CDR2 as YSLEER. Trimming took 4 bases from V and 6 from J; bases not matched to a gene: 21. The CDR3 length is 20 residues. CDR3 amino acids: CASSRRPPGLAGDSANEQFF. The DNA of the CDR3 is TGCGCCAGCAGCCGCCGACCCCCGGGCCTAGCGGGAGATTCTGCCAATGAGCAGTTCTTC.

The chain employs TRBV18 and TRBJ2-3, with D possibly being TRBD2 (6 bases). Germline V gene data show CDR1 as KGHSH and CDR2 as LQKENI. This CDR3 is 14 amino acids long. V lost 4 bases and J 2 bases, leaving 10 bases between the germline ends. The CDR3 is CASSLIADTDTQYF. The CDR3 region has the DNA TGTGCCAGCTCACTAATAGCGGACACAGATACGCAGTATTTT.

This chain connects TRBV2 to TRBJ2-3; a possible D gene is TRBD1 (6 bases). The CDR3 has 14 residues. Germline lookup yields CDR1 SNHLY and CDR2 FYNNEI. V was trimmed by 5 bases and J by 3 bases, leaving 12 bases between them. The CDR3 nucleotides are TGTGCCAGCAGTCTCATGGGGGCTACAGATACGCAGTATTTT. Amino acid sequence: CASSLMGATDTQYF.

The chain has TRBV18 and TRBJ1-1; D is possibly TRBD1 (5 bases). CDR1 is KGHSH and CDR2 is LQKENI in the germline V gene. V lost 2 bases to trimming and J lost 3 bases, with 13 bases between them. The CDR3 loop spans 15 amino acids. The CDR3 region is CASSPGQGRDTEAFF. The CDR3 nucleotides are TGTGCCAGCTCACCAGGCCAGGGTAGGGACACTGAAGCTTTCTTT. The whole variable domain, remainder taken from reference TRBV18 and TRBJ1-1, is NAGVMQNPRHLVRRRGQEARLRCSPMKGHSHVYWYRQLPEEGLKFMVYLQKENIIDESGMPKERFSAEFPKEGPSILRIQQVVRGDSAAYFCASSPGQGRDTEAFFGQGTRLTVV.

Note on this clone: At one of its ends the junction is not consistent with the germline gene, which may arise from a read error. The chain carries TRBV2 and TRBJ2-5; a weak D match, TRBD1 (6 bases). The germline CDR1 and CDR2 sequences are SNHLY and FYNNEI. This CDR3 has 14 amino acids. For the CDR3, the DNA is TGTGCCAGCAGCGAAGGTTGGGGGCCGGAGACCCAGTACTTC. Its protein product is CASSEGWGPETQYF.

The sample holds one count of this clone. Its ends do not fully match the called genes, so a read error is possible. This sequence joins TRBV7-9 and TRBJ2-7, with 10 bases that match TRBD1. The CDR3 has 16 residues. CDR1 and CDR2 from the germline V gene are SEHNR and FQNEAQ (reference sequence). This CDR3 reads CSSSFQTGGRSYEQYF. DNA for the CDR3: TGTTCCAGCAGCTTCCAGACAGGGGGCAGGTCCTACGAGCAGTACTTC.

The chain is built from TRBV4-2 and TRBJ2-7; 7 bases are a match to TRBD2. There are 22 residues in the CDR3. CDR1 and CDR2 from the germline V gene are LGHNA and YNFKEQ. V trimming: 1 base; J trimming: 2 bases; junction bases outside the gene matches: 26. The CDR3: CASSQVPSGLVPHRDKPYEQYF. In nucleotides, the CDR3 is TGTGCCAGCAGCCAAGTTCCCTCTGGACTAGTCCCACACAGAGATAAACCCTACGAGCAGTACTTC.

This sequence joins TRBV11-2 and TRBJ1-1; tentative D call: TRBD1 (5 bases). The CDR3 length is 14 residues. The germline V gene encodes CDR1 SGHAT and CDR2 FQNNGV. Trimming stripped 1 base from V and 4 bases from J, with 10 bases between. The chain's CDR3 is CASSLARVGTEAFF. The CDR3, as DNA: TGTGCCAGCAGCTTAGCCAGGGTGGGCACTGAAGCTTTCTTT.

This clone was picked up one time. The rearrangement links TRBV11-2 to TRBJ2-5; TRBD2 is a possible D gene (5 bases). The CDR3 is made up of 18 amino acids. Between the trimmed V and J ends, which lost 3 bases and 1 base, there was a span of 21 bases. Germline V gives CDR1 SGHAT, CDR2 FQNNGV. CDR3 nucleotide sequence: TGTGCCAGCAGCTTTGACCGAGTTTCCGGGGTTTTCCAAGAGACCCAGTACTTC. Translation gives CASSFDRVSGVFQETQYF.

The J gene is TRBJ2-5, the V gene TRBV4-1; TRBD1 aligns across 9 bases. Unmatched junction bases numbered 13, after V lost 7 bases and J lost 4 bases. CDR1 is MGHRA and CDR2 is YSYEKL in the germline V gene. This CDR3 region has 16 residues. The DNA for the CDR3 is TGCGCCAGCACCTCAACCGGGGACAGGGTAGGAGAGACCCAGTACTTC. Its translation is CASTSTGDRVGETQYF.

The chain employs TRBV6-5 and TRBJ2-5; perhaps TRBD2 as D (5 bases). Germline values: CDR1 MNHEY, CDR2 SVGAGI. Trimming removed 2 bases at V and 7 bases at J, with 5 bases between. This CDR3 spans 11 amino acids. The CDR3 DNA follows: TGTGCCAGCAGTTACCGGGGGACCCAGTACTTC. This gives the protein CASSYRGTQYF.